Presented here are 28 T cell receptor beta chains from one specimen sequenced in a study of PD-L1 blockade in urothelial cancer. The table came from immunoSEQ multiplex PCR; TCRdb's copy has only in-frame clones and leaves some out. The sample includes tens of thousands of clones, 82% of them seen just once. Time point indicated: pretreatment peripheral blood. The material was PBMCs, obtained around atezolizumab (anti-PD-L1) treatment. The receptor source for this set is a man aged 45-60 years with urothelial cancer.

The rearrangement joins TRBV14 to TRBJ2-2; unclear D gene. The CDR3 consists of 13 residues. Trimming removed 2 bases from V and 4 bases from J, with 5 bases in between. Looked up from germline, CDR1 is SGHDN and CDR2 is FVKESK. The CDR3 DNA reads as TGTGCCAGCAGCCAATTCCTCACCGGGGAGCTGTTTTTT. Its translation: CASSQFLTGELFF.

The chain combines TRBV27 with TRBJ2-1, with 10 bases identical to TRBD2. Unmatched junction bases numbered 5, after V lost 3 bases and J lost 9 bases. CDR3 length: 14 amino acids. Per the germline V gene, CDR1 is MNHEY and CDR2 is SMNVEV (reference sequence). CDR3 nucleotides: TGTGCCAGCAGTTTGGGTAGCGGGGGGATTGAGCAGTTCTTC. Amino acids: CASSLGSGGIEQFF.

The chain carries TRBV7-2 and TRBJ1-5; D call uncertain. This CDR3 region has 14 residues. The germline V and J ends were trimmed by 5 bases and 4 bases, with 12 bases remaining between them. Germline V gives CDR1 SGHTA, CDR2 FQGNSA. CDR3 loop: CASSPNSINQPQHF. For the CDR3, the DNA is TGTGCCAGCAGCCCCAATTCTATTAATCAGCCCCAGCATTTT.

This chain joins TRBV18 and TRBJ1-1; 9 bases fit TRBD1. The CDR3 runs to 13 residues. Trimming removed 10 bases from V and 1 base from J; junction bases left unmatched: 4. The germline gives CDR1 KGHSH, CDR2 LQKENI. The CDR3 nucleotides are TGTGCCACGGACAGGGGACCGAACACTGAAGCTTTCTTT. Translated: CATDRGPNTEAFF. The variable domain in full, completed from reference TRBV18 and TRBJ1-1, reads NAGVMQNPRHLVRRRGQEARLRCSPMKGHSHVYWYRQLPEEGLKFMVYLQKENIIDESGMPKERFSAEFPKEGPSILRIQQVVRGDSAAYFCATDRGPNTEAFFGQGTRLTVV.

The CDR3 sequence: CASSQDEGNTEAFF. The CDR3 DNA is TGTGCCAGCAGCCAAGACGAGGGAAACACTGAAGCTTTCTTT. The V gene is TRBV4-2, the J gene TRBJ1-1; no clear D. V was clipped by 0 bases and J by 2 bases, with 7 bases between them. The germline V gene has CDR1 LGHNA and CDR2 YNFKEQ. The CDR3 has 14 residues.

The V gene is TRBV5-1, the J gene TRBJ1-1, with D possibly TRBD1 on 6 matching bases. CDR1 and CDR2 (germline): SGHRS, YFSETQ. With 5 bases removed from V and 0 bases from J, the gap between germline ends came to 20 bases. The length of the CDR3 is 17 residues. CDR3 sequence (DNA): TGCGCCAGCAGATGGGGGCCACCGGGGCTCTTGAACACTGAAGCTTTCTTT. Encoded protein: CASRWGPPGLLNTEAFF.

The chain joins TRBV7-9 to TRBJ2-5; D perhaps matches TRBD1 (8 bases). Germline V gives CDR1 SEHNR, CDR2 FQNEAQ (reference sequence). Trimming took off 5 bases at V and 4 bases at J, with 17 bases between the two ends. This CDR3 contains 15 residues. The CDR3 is CASSPRTGRGETQYF. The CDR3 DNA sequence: TGTGCCAGCAGCCCCAGGACAGGGAGGGGAGAGACCCAGTACTTC.

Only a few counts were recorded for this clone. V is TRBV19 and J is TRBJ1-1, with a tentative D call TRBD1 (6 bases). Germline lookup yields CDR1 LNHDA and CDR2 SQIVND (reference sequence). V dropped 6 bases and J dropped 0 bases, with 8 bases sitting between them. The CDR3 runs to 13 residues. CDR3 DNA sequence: TGTGCCAGTAGGAACAGGGTGAACACTGAAGCTTTCTTT. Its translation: CASRNRVNTEAFF.

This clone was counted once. CDR3 loop: CASSSTEINYGYTF. The CDR3, as DNA: TGTGCCAGCAGCTCGACAGAGATCAACTATGGCTACACCTTC. The V and J genes are TRBV5-8 and TRBJ1-2; tentatively, D is TRBD1 (5 bases). CDR3 length: 14 amino acids. Germline CDR1 reads SGHTS; CDR2 reads YDEGEE. Trimming removed 3 bases at V and 2 bases at J, with 11 bases between.

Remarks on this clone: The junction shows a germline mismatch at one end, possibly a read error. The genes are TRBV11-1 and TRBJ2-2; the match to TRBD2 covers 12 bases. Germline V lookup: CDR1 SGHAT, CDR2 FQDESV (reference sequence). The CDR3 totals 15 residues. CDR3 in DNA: TGTGCCAGCAGCCTAGCGGGAGGGCCCGTCGGGGAGCTGTTTTTT. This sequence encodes CASSLAGGPVGELFF.

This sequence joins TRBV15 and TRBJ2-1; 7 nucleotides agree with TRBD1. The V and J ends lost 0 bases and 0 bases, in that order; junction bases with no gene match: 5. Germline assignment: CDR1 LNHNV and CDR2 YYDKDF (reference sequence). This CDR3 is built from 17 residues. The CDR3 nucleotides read TGTGCCACCAGCAGAGACCAACAGGGGAGCTCCTACAATGAGCAGTTCTTC. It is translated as CATSRDQQGSSYNEQFF. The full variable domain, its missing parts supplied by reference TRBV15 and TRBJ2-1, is DAMVIQNPRYQVTQFGKPVTLSCSQTLNHNVMYWYQQKSSQAPKLLFHYYDKDFNNEADTPDNFQSRRPNTSFCFLDIRSPGLGDTAMYLCATSRDQQGSSYNEQFFGPGTRLTVL.

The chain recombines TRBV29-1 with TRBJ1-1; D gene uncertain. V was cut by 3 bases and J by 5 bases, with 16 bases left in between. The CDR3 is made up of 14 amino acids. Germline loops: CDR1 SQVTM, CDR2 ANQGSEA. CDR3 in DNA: TGCAGCGTTGATCCCCACGCAGGAAGGACTGAAGCTTTCTTT. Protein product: CSVDPHAGRTEAFF.

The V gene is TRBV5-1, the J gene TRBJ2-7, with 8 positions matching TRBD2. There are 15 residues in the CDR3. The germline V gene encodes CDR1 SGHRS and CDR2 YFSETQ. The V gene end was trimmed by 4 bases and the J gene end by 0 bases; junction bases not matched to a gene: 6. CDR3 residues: CASSPLAGSSYEQYF. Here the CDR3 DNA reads TGCGCCAGCAGCCCCCTAGCGGGCAGCTCCTACGAGCAGTACTTC.

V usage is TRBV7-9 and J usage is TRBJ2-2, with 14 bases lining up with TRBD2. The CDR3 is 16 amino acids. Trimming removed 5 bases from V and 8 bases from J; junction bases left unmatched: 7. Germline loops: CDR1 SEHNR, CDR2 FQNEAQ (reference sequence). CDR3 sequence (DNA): TGTGCCAGCAGCCCCGGACTAGCGGGGGGTTCAGGGGAGCTGTTTTTT. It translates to CASSPGLAGGSGELFF.

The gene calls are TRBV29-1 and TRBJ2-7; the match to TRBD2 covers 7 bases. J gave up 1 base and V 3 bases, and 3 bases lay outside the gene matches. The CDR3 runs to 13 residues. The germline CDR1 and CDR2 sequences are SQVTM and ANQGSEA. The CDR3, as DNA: TGCAGCGTTGAGACTAGCAAATCCTACGAGCAGTACTTC. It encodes CSVETSKSYEQYF.

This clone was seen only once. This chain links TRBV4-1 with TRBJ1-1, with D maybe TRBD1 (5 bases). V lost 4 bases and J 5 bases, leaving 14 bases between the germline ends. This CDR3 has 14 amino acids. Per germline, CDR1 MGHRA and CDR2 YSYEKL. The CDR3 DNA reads TGCGCCAGCAGCCTCGACGGGGGATATACTGAAGCTTTCTTT. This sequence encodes CASSLDGGYTEAFF.

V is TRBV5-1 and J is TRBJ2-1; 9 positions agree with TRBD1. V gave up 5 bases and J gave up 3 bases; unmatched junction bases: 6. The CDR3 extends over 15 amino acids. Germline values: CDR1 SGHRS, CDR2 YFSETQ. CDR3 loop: CASRTGTGIYNEQFF. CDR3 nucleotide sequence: TGCGCCAGCAGGACAGGGACAGGGATCTACAATGAGCAGTTCTTC. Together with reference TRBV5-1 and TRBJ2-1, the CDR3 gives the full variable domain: KAGVTQTPRYLIKTRGQQVTLSCSPISGHRSVSWYQQTPGQGLQFLFEYFSETQRNKGNFPGRFSGRQFSNSRSEMNVSTLELGDSALYLCASRTGTGIYNEQFFGPGTRLTVL.

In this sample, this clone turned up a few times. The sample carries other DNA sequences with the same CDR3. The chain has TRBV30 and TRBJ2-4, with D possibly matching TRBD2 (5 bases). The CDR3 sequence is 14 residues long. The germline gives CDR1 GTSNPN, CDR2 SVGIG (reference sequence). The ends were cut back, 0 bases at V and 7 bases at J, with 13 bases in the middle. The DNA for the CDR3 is TGTGCCTGGAGTGTAAGTGGACTCACCAACATTCAGTACTTC. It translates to CAWSVSGLTNIQYF.

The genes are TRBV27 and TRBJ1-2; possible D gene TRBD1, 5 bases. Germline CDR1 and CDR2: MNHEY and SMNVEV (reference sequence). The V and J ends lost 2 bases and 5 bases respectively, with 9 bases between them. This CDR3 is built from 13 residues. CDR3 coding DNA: TGTGCCAGCAGTTTAAGGGCAGGGTATGGCTACACCTTC. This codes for CASSLRAGYGYTF.

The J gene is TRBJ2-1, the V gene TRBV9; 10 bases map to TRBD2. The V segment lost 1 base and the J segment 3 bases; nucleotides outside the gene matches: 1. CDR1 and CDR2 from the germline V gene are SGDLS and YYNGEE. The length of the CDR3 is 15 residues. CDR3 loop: CASSVTSGVYNEQFF. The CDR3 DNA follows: TGTGCCAGCAGCGTAACTAGCGGGGTCTACAATGAGCAGTTCTTC.

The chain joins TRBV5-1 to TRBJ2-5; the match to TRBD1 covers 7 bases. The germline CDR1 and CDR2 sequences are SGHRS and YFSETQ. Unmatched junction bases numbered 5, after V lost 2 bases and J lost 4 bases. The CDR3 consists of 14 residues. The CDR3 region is CASSFRQGGETQYF. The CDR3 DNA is TGCGCCAGCAGCTTTCGACAGGGCGGAGAGACCCAGTACTTC.

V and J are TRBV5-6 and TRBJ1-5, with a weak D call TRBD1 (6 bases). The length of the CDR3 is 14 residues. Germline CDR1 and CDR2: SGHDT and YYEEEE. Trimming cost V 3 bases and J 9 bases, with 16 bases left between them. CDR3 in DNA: TGTGCCAGCAGCTCCTGGACAGCGGAGCGGCCCCAGCATTTT. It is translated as CASSSWTAERPQHF.

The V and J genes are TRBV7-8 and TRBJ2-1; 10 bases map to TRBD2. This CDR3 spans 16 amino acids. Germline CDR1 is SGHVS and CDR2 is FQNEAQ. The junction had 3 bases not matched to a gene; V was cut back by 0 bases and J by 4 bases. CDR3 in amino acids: CASSLAPAGGYNEQFF. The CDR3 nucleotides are TGTGCCAGCAGCTTAGCGCCAGCGGGAGGGTACAATGAGCAGTTCTTC.

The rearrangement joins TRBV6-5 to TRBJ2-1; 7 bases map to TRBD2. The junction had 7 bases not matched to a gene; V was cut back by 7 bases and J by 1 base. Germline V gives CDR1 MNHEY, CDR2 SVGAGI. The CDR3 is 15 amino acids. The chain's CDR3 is CASMRAGVSYNEQFF. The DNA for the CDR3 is TGTGCCAGCATGCGCGCGGGAGTTTCCTACAATGAGCAGTTCTTC.

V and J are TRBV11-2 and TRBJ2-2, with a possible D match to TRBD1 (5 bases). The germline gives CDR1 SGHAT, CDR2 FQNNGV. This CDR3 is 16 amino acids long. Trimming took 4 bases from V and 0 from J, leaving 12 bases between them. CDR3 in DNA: TGTGCCAGCAGCTCCCACAGGAGACCGAACACCGGGGAGCTGTTTTTT. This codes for CASSSHRRPNTGELFF.

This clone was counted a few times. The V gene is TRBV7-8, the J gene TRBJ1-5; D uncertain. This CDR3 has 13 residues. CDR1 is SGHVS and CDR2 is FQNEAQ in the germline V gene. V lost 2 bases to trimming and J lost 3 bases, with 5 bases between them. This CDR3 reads CASSLFINQPQHF. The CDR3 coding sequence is TGTGCCAGCAGCTTATTCATCAATCAGCCCCAGCATTTT.

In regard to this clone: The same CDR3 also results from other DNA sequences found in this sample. CDR3 sequence: CASSLDRGGYNEQFF. CDR3 DNA: TGTGCCAGCAGCCTTGACAGGGGAGGTTACAATGAGCAGTTCTTC. The rearrangement links TRBV27 to TRBJ2-1; 8 bases match TRBD1. The CDR3 has 15 amino acids. V lost 6 bases to trimming and J lost 4 bases; unmatched junction nucleotides: 8. The germline CDR1 and CDR2 sequences are MNHEY and SMNVEV (reference sequence).

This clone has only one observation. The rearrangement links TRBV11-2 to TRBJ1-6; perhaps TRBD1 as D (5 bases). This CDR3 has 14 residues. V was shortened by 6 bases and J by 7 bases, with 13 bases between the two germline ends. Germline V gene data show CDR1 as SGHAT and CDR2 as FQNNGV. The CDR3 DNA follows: TGTGCCAGCAGTTACAGGCTTCAAAATTCACCCCTCCACTTT. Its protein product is CASSYRLQNSPLHF.